The rows below give T cell receptor beta chains drawn from one sample of a study of T cell clones after liver transplantation. Sequenced by immunoSEQ multiplex PCR; TCRdb stores in-frame clones only, minus some. The sample includes over 70,000 clones, 80% of them seen just once. The sample was CD4+ T cells from blood, taken 12 months after liver transplant. Every receptor here comes from a human patient who received a liver transplant. The graft donor may have given rise to some T cells. The CDR3 runs from the conserved cysteine through the conserved F or W. Fields, in order: J gene, clone size, D gene, V gene, CDR3 DNA, CDR3 protein. The D gene is left open where the match is weak. Not all rows give a size; the values are once, few, many and, for expanded clones, a class.

J: TRBJ1-4; size: once; D: NA; V: TRBV7-8; DNA: TGTGCCAGCAGCCCAGCCGAAGGCGGTGAAAAACTGTTTTTT; CDR3: CASSPAEGGEKLFF
J: TRBJ2-7; size: NA; D: NA; V: TRBV15; DNA: TGTGCCACCAGCTTATCCGGGACTCCCTCCTACGAGCAGTACTTC; CDR3: CATSLSGTPSYEQYF
J: TRBJ2-7; size: NA; D: NA; V: TRBV5-1; DNA: TGCGCCAGCAGCTTGGGTCAGGGGCCGTATACCTACGAGCAGTACTTC; CDR3: CASSLGQGPYTYEQYF
J: TRBJ2-3; size: NA; D: NA; V: TRBV7-3; DNA: TGTGCCAGCAGCTTAACGTCTAGCAGTAGCACAGATACGCAGTATTTT; CDR3: CASSLTSSSSTDTQYF
J: TRBJ1-3; size: NA; D: NA; V: TRBV29-1; DNA: TGCAGCGTAAAGGGGTTCTCTGGAAACACCATATATTTT; CDR3: CSVKGFSGNTIYF
J: TRBJ2-7; size: NA; D: TRBD1; V: TRBV6-1; DNA: TGTGCCAGCACTCGACAGGGCGAGCAGTACTTC; CDR3: CASTRQGEQYF
J: TRBJ2-3; size: NA; D: TRBD1; V: TRBV7-2; DNA: TGTGCCAGCAAAGGGGCAGGGGGCCAAGATACGCAGTATTTT; CDR3: CASKGAGGQDTQYF
J: TRBJ1-2; size: few; D: TRBD1; V: TRBV18; DNA: TGTGCCAGCTCACCACTGGACAGGGTCTATGGCTACACCTTC; CDR3: CASSPLDRVYGYTF
J: TRBJ1-4; size: NA; D: NA; V: TRBV18; DNA: TGTGCCAGCTCACCTACGAGGGAGGAAAAACTGTTTTTT; CDR3: CASSPTREEKLFF
J: TRBJ1-1; size: NA; D: TRBD1; V: TRBV5-5; DNA: TGTGCCAGCAGCTTGTTACAGGGGGCGGAGAGGCCTTTCTTT; CDR3: CASSLLQGAERPFF
J: TRBJ2-1; size: NA; D: TRBD2; V: TRBV18; DNA: TGTGCCAGCTCACCACCGGGTGCGGGAGCCGGCGTTGAGCAGTTCTTC; CDR3: CASSPPGAGAGVEQFF
J: TRBJ2-2; size: once; D: NA; V: TRBV5-1; DNA: TGCGCCAGCAGCCCATCCGGGACCACGAACACCGGGGAGCTGTTTTTT; CDR3: CASSPSGTTNTGELFF
J: TRBJ2-2; size: NA; D: NA; V: TRBV9; DNA: TGTGCCAGCAGCGTACTGGGGAGTCCGAACACCGGGGAGCTGTTTTTT; CDR3: CASSVLGSPNTGELFF
J: TRBJ2-5; size: NA; D: NA; V: TRBV4-1; DNA: TGCGCCAGCAGCCTTGGGGACTTCCAAGAGACCCAGTACTTC; CDR3: CASSLGDFQETQYF
J: TRBJ1-5; size: NA; D: NA; V: TRBV28; DNA: TGTGCCAGCAGTGTCCAGGGTCAGCCCCAGCATTTT; CDR3: CASSVQGQPQHF
J: TRBJ2-7; size: NA; D: NA; V: TRBV10-3; DNA: TGTGCCATCAGTGAGAGGCAGATCCCCTACGAGCAGTACTTC; CDR3: CAISERQIPYEQYF
J: TRBJ2-3; size: NA; D: NA; V: TRBV29-1; DNA: TGCAGCGTTGATAATCCCATGTTGTCAGATACGCAGTATTTT; CDR3: CSVDNPMLSDTQYF
J: TRBJ1-2; size: NA; D: NA; V: TRBV2; DNA: TGTGCCAGCACAACCCGAGGGGCCAACTATGGCTACACCTTC; CDR3: CASTTRGANYGYTF
J: TRBJ2-5; size: NA; D: NA; V: TRBV5-1; DNA: TGCGCCAGCAGCTTGGCCGCGTCAGGGGGGGAGACCCAGTACTTC; CDR3: CASSLAASGGETQYF
J: TRBJ1-5; size: NA; D: NA; V: TRBV7-2; DNA: TGTGCCAGCAGCTTAGCGCATGGGAGAAATCAGCCCCAGCATTTT; CDR3: CASSLAHGRNQPQHF
J: TRBJ1-1; size: NA; D: NA; V: TRBV2; DNA: TGTGCCAGCAGCGCACAAGGGAACACTGAAGCTTTCTTT; CDR3: CASSAQGNTEAFF
J: TRBJ2-7; size: NA; D: NA; V: TRBV7-6; DNA: TGTGCCAGCAGCGTGTACGGGTCCTACGAGCAGTACTTC; CDR3: CASSVYGSYEQYF
J: TRBJ1-1; size: NA; D: NA; V: TRBV14; DNA: TGTGCCAGCAGCCAAGTCGGACTCGTTCACACTGAAGCTTTCTTT; CDR3: CASSQVGLVHTEAFF
J: TRBJ2-5; size: NA; D: NA; V: TRBV23-1; DNA: TGCGCCAGCAGTCACAACAGGGAGGAGACCCAGTACTTC; CDR3: CASSHNREETQYF
J: TRBJ2-7; size: NA; D: TRBD2; V: TRBV29-1; DNA: TGCAGCGTTCCTTCCTCGGGGGGCGAGCAGTACTTC; CDR3: CSVPSSGGEQYF
J: TRBJ1-4; size: once; D: NA; V: TRBV7-9; DNA: TGTGCCAGCAGCTTCATGACAGAGTATAATGAAAAACTGTTTTTT; CDR3: CASSFMTEYNEKLFF
J: TRBJ2-1; size: NA; D: NA; V: TRBV7-8; DNA: TGTGCCAGCAGCTTAGGAGGGGGCAATGAGCAGTTCTTC; CDR3: CASSLGGGNEQFF
J: TRBJ1-2; size: NA; D: TRBD1; V: TRBV5-1; DNA: TGCGCCAGCAGTACGGGACAGAACTATGGCTACACCTTC; CDR3: CASSTGQNYGYTF
J: TRBJ1-1; size: NA; D: TRBD1; V: TRBV28; DNA: TGTGCCAGCAGCCCCGACAGGGAAATGAAAGCTTTCTTT; CDR3: CASSPDREMKAFF
J: TRBJ2-7; size: NA; D: NA; V: TRBV30; DNA: TGTGCCTGGAGTGGTGGCAGCTCCTACGAGCAGTACTTC; CDR3: CAWSGGSSYEQYF
J: TRBJ2-7; size: NA; D: NA; V: TRBV27; DNA: TGTGCCAGCAGTTTAACAGGGCCAGGTTGGGGAGGGGAGCAGTACTTC; CDR3: CASSLTGPGWGGEQYF
J: TRBJ2-6; size: NA; D: NA; V: TRBV9; DNA: TGTGCCAGCAGCCACCAGGGGACCGGGGCCAACGTCCTGACTTTC; CDR3: CASSHQGTGANVLTF
J: TRBJ1-5; size: NA; D: NA; V: TRBV7-2; DNA: TGTGCCAGCAGCTTAAAGGGAGGGGACCAGCCCCAGCATTTT; CDR3: CASSLKGGDQPQHF
J: TRBJ1-4; size: NA; D: TRBD1; V: TRBV28; DNA: TGTGCCAGCGGTAGGGGGCGATCGGATGTGGCTAATGAAAAACTGTTTTTT; CDR3: CASGRGRSDVANEKLFF
J: TRBJ1-1; size: few; D: TRBD1; V: TRBV5-4; DNA: TGTGCCAGCAGCTTACAGGGGGTTATTGAAGCTTTCTTT; CDR3: CASSLQGVIEAFF
J: TRBJ1-1; size: once; D: NA; V: TRBV6-5; DNA: TGTGCCAGCAGTTACACTTTGGGGGGTACTGAAGCTTTCTTT; CDR3: CASSYTLGGTEAFF
J: TRBJ2-5; size: once; D: TRBD2; V: TRBV9; DNA: TGTGCCAGCAGCGATGCGAAGGGACTAGCGGGAGAGACCCAGTACTTC; CDR3: CASSDAKGLAGETQYF
J: TRBJ1-3; size: NA; D: NA; V: TRBV7-2; DNA: TGTGCCAGCAGCCAAGGGGGGTTCGGAGGAAACACCATATATTTT; CDR3: CASSQGGFGGNTIYF
J: TRBJ2-5; size: NA; D: NA; V: TRBV5-1; DNA: TGCGCCAGCAGCTTGGTGGCGACCCAAGAGACCCAGTACTTC; CDR3: CASSLVATQETQYF
J: TRBJ1-1; size: NA; D: NA; V: TRBV5-4; DNA: TGTGCCAGCAGCTTGGACCCAGGCACTGAAGCTTTCTTT; CDR3: CASSLDPGTEAFF
J: TRBJ2-1; size: NA; D: NA; V: TRBV7-2; DNA: TGTGCCAGCAGGTACGCCTCCCGGGTCAATGAGCAGTTCTTC; CDR3: CASRYASRVNEQFF
J: TRBJ2-4; size: NA; D: NA; V: TRBV10-3; DNA: TGTGCCATCAGTGAGACTTTATCAGCCAAAAACATTCAGTACTTC; CDR3: CAISETLSAKNIQYF
J: TRBJ2-2; size: once; D: NA; V: TRBV4-3; DNA: TGCGCCAGCAGCCAAGATTACGGGGAGCTGTTTTTT; CDR3: CASSQDYGELFF
J: TRBJ2-5; size: NA; D: NA; V: TRBV29-1; DNA: TGCAGCGTTGGACACGTCGGAGAGACCCAGTACTTC; CDR3: CSVGHVGETQYF
J: TRBJ2-3; size: NA; D: TRBD1; V: TRBV28; DNA: TGTGCCAGCAGTGCCATGGATACAGGGGGTCTGGGAATCGCAGATACGCAGTATTTT; CDR3: CASSAMDTGGLGIADTQYF
J: TRBJ1-3; size: NA; D: NA; V: TRBV10-2; DNA: TGCGCCAGCCGCAAGGGGTCTTCGGGGGACTCTGGAAACACCATATATTTT; CDR3: CASRKGSSGDSGNTIYF
J: TRBJ2-3; size: NA; D: NA; V: TRBV5-1; DNA: TGCGCCAGCAGCTTGGAGTTCGATACGCAGTATTTT; CDR3: CASSLEFDTQYF
J: TRBJ2-1; size: NA; D: TRBD2; V: TRBV28; DNA: TGTGCCAGCAGCCCGCCGGGACTAGCTCAATATGAGCAGTTCTTC; CDR3: CASSPPGLAQYEQFF
J: TRBJ2-4; size: NA; D: NA; V: TRBV7-8; DNA: TGTGCCAGCAGCCCAGGTCCCAAAAACATTCAGTACTTC; CDR3: CASSPGPKNIQYF
J: TRBJ2-3; size: NA; D: TRBD2; V: TRBV29-1; DNA: TGCAGCGTTGAAGTACTAGCGGGGCGAACAGATACGCAGTATTTT; CDR3: CSVEVLAGRTDTQYF
J: TRBJ2-3; size: NA; D: NA; V: TRBV2; DNA: TGTGCCAGCAGTGGGCGGGGAGTTAATACGCAGTATTTT; CDR3: CASSGRGVNTQYF